The 17 T cell receptor gamma chains below were found in one sample sequenced in a study of Vδ1+ human thymocytes. Extracted RNA was reverse transcribed into cDNA. Multiplex PCR used pooled V-gene forward primers and a constant-region reverse primer to amplify CDR3s. TCRdb fed the multiplex PCR reads into CATT to redo clone calling. The table shows 25,000 to 30,000 gamma-chain clones, with about a fifth occurring only once. Findings of the study overall: In the thymus, TRG and TRD repertoires looked highly polyclonal with Gaussian CDR3 lengths.

These receptors' targets are unknown. The sequencing sample was made of Vdelta1+ gamma-delta thymocytes from the thymus. The subset: FACS-sorted CD3+ TCRalphabeta- TCRVdelta1+ TCRVdelta2- thymocytes. These TCRs come from a boy under two years old who had congenital heart surgery.

V and J are TRGV9 and TRGJP. J lost 6 bases, V lost 2 bases, and 10 bases had no gene match. The CDR3 is 18 amino acids. CDR1 and CDR2 (germline): GITISATS, ISYDGTV (reference sequence). The CDR3 coding sequence is TGTGCCTTGTGGGAGGACGTACCCCGAGAGTTGGGCAAAAAAATCAAGGTATTT. This sequence encodes CALWEDVPRELGKKIKVF.

The J gene is TRGJ1 or TRGJ2, the V gene TRGV2. There are 15 residues in the CDR3. Trimming cost V 0 bases and J 8 bases; bases outside gene matches: 13. The germline V gene has CDR1 EGSNGY and CDR2 YDSYNSKV. CDR3 amino acids: CATWDGPGTIHKKLF. CDR3 in DNA: TGTGCCACCTGGGACGGGCCGGGTACTATTCATAAGAAACTCTTT.

This chain connects TRGV4 to TRGJP2. Germline CDR1 EGSTGY, CDR2 YDSYTSSV. The CDR3 extends over 14 amino acids. V shed 5 bases and J 1 base; nucleotides not matched to a gene: 4. The CDR3 DNA reads as TGTGCCACCTGGGGGCTTAGTAGTGATTGGATCAAGACGTTT. It yields the protein CATWGLSSDWIKTF.

This chain connects TRGV9 to TRGJ1 or TRGJ2. V shed 3 bases and J 11 bases; nucleotides not matched to a gene: 4. Germline V gene sequence: CDR1 GITISATS, CDR2 ISYDGTV (reference sequence). The CDR3 runs 10 residues. The CDR3 DNA follows: TGTGCCTTGTGGGAGAGGGAGAAACTCTTT. The encoded protein is CALWEREKLF.

This clone was observed a handful of times. This rearrangement joins TRGV2 to TRGJ1 or TRGJ2. The length of the CDR3 is 12 residues. V lost 0 bases and J lost 9; bases outside the gene matches: 5. Germline loops: CDR1 EGSNGY, CDR2 YDSYNSKV. The CDR3 protein is CATWDGLGKKLF. CDR3 DNA sequence: TGTGCCACCTGGGACGGGCTAGGTAAGAAACTCTTT.

This chain uses TRGV4 with TRGJ1 or TRGJ2. The CDR3 contains 15 residues. V shed 4 bases and J 7 bases; nucleotides not matched to a gene: 16. CDR1 and CDR2 (germline): EGSTGY, YDSYTSSV. The CDR3 loop reads CATWDGQLVGYKKLF. CDR3 bases: TGTGCCACCTGGGACGGGCAGTTGGTGGGGTATAAGAAACTCTTT.

By frequency in the sample, this clone is medium-sized. The sample holds other DNA sequences that translate to the same CDR3. V gene TRGV9 combines with J gene TRGJ1 or TRGJ2. CDR1 and CDR2 (germline): GITISATS, ISYDGTV (reference sequence). The CDR3 runs 11 residues. Trimming at V came to 2 bases and at J to 6 bases, leaving 1 base not matched to a gene. CDR3 DNA: TGTGCCTTGTGGGAGGGTTATAAGAAACTCTTT. It codes for CALWEGYKKLF.

This clone was counted once. This rearrangement joins TRGV9 to TRGJP2. After removal of 1 base from V and 3 bases from J, the junction contained 5 bases not matched to a gene. Germline lookup yields CDR1 GITISATS and CDR2 ISYDGTV (reference sequence). The length of the CDR3 is 15 residues. CDR3 region: CALWEVMGSDWIKTF. The CDR3 DNA reads TGTGCCTTGTGGGAGGTAATGGGTAGTGATTGGATCAAGACGTTT.

The rearrangement links TRGV5 to TRGJ1 or TRGJ2. V dropped 0 bases and J dropped 10; count of bases not matched to a gene: 15. Germline V gene sequence: CDR1 VINAFY, CDR2 YDVSNSKD. CDR3 length: 15 amino acids. The CDR3 coding sequence is TGTGCCACCTGGGACAGGACGGCGTTCTGGGCAAAGAAACTCTTT. Residues: CATWDRTAFWAKKLF.

The V and J genes are TRGV3 and TRGJ1 or TRGJ2. V gave up 0 bases and J gave up 6 bases; unmatched junction bases: 8. From germline, CDR1 is VTNTFY and CDR2 YDVSTARD (reference sequence). The CDR3 loop spans 14 amino acids. The CDR3 DNA reads TGTGCCACCTGGGACAGGCGGTATTTTTATAAGAAACTCTTT. Its protein product is CATWDRRYFYKKLF.

As regards this clone: One junction end disagrees with the germline gene, perhaps due to a read error. The chain uses TRGV5 and TRGJ1 or TRGJ2. The CDR3 sequence is 12 residues long. CDR1 is VINAFY, CDR2 YDVSNSKD, per germline. CDR3 sequence (DNA): TGTGCCGCCTGGGACAGGCTGGACGAGAAACTCTTT. Encoded protein: CAAWDRLDEKLF.

This clone was observed a few times. Other DNA sequences in this sample translate to the same CDR3. V and J are TRGV4 and TRGJ1 or TRGJ2. J was trimmed by 3 bases and V by 1 base; bases with no gene match: 6. The CDR3 has 14 residues. Germline V gene data show CDR1 as EGSTGY and CDR2 as YDSYTSSV. The CDR3 here is CATWDGPLYYKKLF. The CDR3 DNA reads as TGTGCCACCTGGGATGGTCCCCTTTATTATAAGAAACTCTTT.

V and J are TRGV9 and TRGJ1 or TRGJ2. CDR1 and CDR2 from the germline V gene are GITISATS and ISYDGTV (reference sequence). The CDR3 is 13 amino acids. J gave up 0 bases and V 6 bases, and 5 bases lay outside the gene matches. Here the CDR3 DNA reads TGTGCCTTGTGGACGGGGAATTATTATAAGAAACTCTTT. Its translation is CALWTGNYYKKLF.

The V gene is TRGV8, the J gene TRGJ1 or TRGJ2. Germline-derived CDR1 and CDR2 are VENAVY and YDSYNSRV. The trim removed 9 bases at V and 12 bases at J, leaving 11 bases unmatched. This CDR3 is built from 10 residues. The CDR3, as DNA: TGTGCCACCCTACTTACCCGGAAACTCTTT. Amino acid sequence: CATLLTRKLF.

The chain has TRGV2 and TRGJ1 or TRGJ2. The V segment lost 0 bases and the J segment 13 bases; nucleotides outside the gene matches: 6. CDR3 length: 11 residues. Per germline, CDR1 EGSNGY and CDR2 YDSYNSKV. The CDR3 DNA reads as TGTGCCACCTGGGACGGGTTCGGAAAACTCTTT. This gives the protein CATWDGFGKLF.

V is TRGV5 and J is TRGJ1 or TRGJ2. The CDR3 has 15 amino acids. The ends lost 3 bases at V and 6 bases at J; junction bases unmatched: 14. Looked up from germline, CDR1 is VINAFY and CDR2 is YDVSNSKD. The CDR3 region has the DNA TGTGCCACCTGGGACGGGCCGGAGTCTTGTTATAAGAAACTCTTT. Translating gives CATWDGPESCYKKLF.

The V call is TRGV9, the J call TRGJ1 or TRGJ2. This CDR3 is 15 amino acids long. Trimming removed 1 base from V and 0 bases from J; junction bases left unmatched: 6. Germline CDR1 is GITISATS and CDR2 is ISYDGTV (reference sequence). The CDR3 here is CALWEVKTNYYKKLF. In nucleotides, the CDR3 is TGTGCCTTGTGGGAGGTTAAGACGAATTATTATAAGAAACTCTTT.